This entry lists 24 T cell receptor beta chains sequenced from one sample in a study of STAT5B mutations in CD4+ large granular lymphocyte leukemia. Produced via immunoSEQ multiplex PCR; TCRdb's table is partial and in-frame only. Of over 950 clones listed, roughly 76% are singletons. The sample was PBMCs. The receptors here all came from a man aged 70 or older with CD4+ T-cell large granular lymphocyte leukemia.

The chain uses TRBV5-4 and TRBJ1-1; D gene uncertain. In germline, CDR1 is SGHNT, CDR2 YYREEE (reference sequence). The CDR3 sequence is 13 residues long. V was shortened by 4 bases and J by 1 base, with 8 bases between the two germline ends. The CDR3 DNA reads TGTGCCAGCAGCGGGGAGAGGAACACTGAAGCTTTCTTT. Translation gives CASSGERNTEAFF. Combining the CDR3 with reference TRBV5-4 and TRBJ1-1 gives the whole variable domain ETGVTQSPTHLIKTRGQQVTLRCSSQSGHNTVSWYQQALGQGPQFIFQYYREEENGRGNFPPRFSGLQFPNYSSELNVNALELDDSALYLCASSGERNTEAFFGQGTRLTVV.

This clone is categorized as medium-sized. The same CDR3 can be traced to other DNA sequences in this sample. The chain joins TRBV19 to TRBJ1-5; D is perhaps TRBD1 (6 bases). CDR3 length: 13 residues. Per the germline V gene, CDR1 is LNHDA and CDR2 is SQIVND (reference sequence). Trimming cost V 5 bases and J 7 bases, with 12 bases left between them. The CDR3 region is CASSAGVRQPQHF. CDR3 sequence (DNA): TGTGCCAGTAGTGCAGGGGTAAGGCAGCCCCAGCATTTT.

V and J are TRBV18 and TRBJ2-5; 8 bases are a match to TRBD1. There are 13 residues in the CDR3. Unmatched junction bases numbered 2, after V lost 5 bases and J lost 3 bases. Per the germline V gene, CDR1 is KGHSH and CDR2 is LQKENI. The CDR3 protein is CASSAGQEETQYF. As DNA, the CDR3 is TGTGCCAGCTCAGCGGGACAGGAAGAGACCCAGTACTTC.

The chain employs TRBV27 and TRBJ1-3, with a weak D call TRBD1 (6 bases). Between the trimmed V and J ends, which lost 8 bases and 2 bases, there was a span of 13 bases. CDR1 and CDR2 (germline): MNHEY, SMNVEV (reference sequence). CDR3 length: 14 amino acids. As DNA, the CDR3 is TGTGCCAGCTGGGGGGCAGGAGCTGGAAACACCATATATTTT. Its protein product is CASWGAGAGNTIYF.

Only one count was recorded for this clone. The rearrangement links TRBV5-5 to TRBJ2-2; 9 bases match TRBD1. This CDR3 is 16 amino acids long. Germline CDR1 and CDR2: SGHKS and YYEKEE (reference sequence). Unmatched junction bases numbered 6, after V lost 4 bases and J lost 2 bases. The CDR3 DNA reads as TGTGCCAGCAGCGGGGGGACAGGGACTAACACCGGGGAGCTGTTTTTT. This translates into CASSGGTGTNTGELFF.

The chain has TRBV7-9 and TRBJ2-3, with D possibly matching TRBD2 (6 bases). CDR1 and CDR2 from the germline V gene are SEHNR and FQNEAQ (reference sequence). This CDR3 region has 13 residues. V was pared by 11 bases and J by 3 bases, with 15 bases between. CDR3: CAPSQGGTDTQYF. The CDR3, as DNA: TGTGCCCCCAGCCAGGGAGGTACAGATACGCAGTATTTT.

CDR3 coding DNA: TGTGCCAGCAGCCTTTCAACTAATGAAAAACTGTTTTTT. Translating gives CASSLSTNEKLFF. This sequence joins TRBV11-2 and TRBJ1-4; D gene ambiguous. The CDR3 has 13 amino acids. Trimming cost V 5 bases and J 0 bases, with 4 bases left between them. Per the germline V gene, CDR1 is SGHAT and CDR2 is FQNNGV. Drawing the rest from reference TRBV11-2 and TRBJ1-4, the complete variable domain is EAGVAQSPRYKIIEKRQSVAFWCNPISGHATLYWYQQILGQGPKLLIQFQNNGVVDDSQLPKDRFSAERLKGVDSTLKIQPAKLEDSAVYLCASSLSTNEKLFFGSGTQLSVL.

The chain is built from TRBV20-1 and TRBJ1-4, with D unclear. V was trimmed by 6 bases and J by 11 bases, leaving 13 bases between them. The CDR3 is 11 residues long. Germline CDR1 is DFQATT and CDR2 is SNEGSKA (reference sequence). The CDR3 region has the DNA TGCAGTGCCGACTTCAACAGCAAACTGTTTTTT. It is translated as CSADFNSKLFF.

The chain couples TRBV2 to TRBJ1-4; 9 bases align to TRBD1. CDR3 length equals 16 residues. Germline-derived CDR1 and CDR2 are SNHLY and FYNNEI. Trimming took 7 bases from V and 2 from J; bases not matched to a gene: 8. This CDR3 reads CASKMGQGRTNEKLFF. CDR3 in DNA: TGTGCCAGCAAAATGGGACAGGGTAGGACTAATGAAAAACTGTTTTTT.

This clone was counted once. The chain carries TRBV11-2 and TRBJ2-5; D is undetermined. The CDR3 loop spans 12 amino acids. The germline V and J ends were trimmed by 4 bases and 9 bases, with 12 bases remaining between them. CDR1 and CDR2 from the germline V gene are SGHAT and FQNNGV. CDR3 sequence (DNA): TGTGCCAGCAGCTCCAATGGGGTTCCCCAGTACTTC. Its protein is CASSSNGVPQYF. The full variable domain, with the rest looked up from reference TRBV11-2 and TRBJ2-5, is EAGVAQSPRYKIIEKRQSVAFWCNPISGHATLYWYQQILGQGPKLLIQFQNNGVVDDSQLPKDRFSAERLKGVDSTLKIQPAKLEDSAVYLCASSSNGVPQYFGPGTRLLVL.

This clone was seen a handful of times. CDR3 region: CASSLVPGGNSPLHF. In nucleotides, the CDR3 is TGTGCCAGCAGCTTGGTGCCAGGGGGGAATTCACCCCTCCACTTT. V gene TRBV5-4 combines with J gene TRBJ1-6, with TRBD1 matching over 7 bases. The CDR3 sequence is 15 residues long. The ends lost 0 bases at V and 7 bases at J; junction bases unmatched: 4. CDR1 and CDR2 (germline): SGHNT, YYREEE (reference sequence).

The CDR3 here is CASSQDIRSHEQFF. CDR3 DNA: TGCGCCAGCAGCCAAGATATTAGGAGTCATGAGCAGTTCTTC. The rearrangement uses TRBV4-3 and TRBJ2-1, with D unclear. In germline, CDR1 is LGHNA, CDR2 YSLEER. V was pared by 0 bases and J by 8 bases, with 11 bases between. The CDR3 is made up of 14 amino acids.

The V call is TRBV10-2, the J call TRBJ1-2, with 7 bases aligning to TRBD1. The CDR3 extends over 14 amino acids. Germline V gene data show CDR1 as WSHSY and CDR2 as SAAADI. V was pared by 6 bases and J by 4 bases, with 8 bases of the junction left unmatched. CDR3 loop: CASSAQGPLYGYTF. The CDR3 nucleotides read TGCGCCAGCAGCGCACAGGGGCCCCTCTATGGCTACACCTTC.

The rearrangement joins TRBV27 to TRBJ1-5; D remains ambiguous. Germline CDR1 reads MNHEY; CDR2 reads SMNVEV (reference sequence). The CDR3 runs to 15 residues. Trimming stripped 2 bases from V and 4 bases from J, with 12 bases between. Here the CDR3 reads CASSLMAGSNQPQHF. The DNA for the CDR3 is TGTGCCAGCAGTTTAATGGCGGGGTCGAATCAGCCCCAGCATTTT.

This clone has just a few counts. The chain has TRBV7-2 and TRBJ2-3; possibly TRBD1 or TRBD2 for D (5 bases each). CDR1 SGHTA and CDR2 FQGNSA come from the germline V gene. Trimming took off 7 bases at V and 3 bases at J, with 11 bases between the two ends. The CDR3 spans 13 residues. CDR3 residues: CASTGQGTDTQYF. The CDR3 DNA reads TGTGCCAGCACGGGGCAGGGTACAGATACGCAGTATTTT.

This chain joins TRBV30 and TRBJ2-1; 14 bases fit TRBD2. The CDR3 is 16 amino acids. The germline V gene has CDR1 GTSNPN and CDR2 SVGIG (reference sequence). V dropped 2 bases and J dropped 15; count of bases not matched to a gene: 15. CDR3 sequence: CAWSQYGTSGGLGRFF. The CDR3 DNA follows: TGTGCCTGGAGTCAATACGGGACTAGCGGGGGCCTGGGTCGGTTCTTC.

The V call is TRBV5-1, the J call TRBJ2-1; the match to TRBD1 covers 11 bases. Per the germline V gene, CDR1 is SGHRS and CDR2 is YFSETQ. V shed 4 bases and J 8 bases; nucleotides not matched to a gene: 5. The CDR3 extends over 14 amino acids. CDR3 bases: TGCGCCAGCAGCAGGGGACAGGGGGTCGATGAGCAGTTCTTC. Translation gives CASSRGQGVDEQFF.

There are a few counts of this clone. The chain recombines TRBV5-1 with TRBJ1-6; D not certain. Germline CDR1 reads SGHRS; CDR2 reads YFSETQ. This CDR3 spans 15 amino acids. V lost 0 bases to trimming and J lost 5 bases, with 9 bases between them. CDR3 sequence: CASSLGQYDNSPLHF. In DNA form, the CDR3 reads TGCGCCAGCAGCTTGGGTCAGTACGATAATTCACCCCTCCACTTT.

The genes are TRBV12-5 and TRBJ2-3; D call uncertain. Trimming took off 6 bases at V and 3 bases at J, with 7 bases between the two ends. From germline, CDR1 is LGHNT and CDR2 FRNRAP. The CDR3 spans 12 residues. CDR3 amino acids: CASGGRTDTQYF. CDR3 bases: TGTGCTAGTGGGGGAAGGACAGATACGCAGTATTTT.

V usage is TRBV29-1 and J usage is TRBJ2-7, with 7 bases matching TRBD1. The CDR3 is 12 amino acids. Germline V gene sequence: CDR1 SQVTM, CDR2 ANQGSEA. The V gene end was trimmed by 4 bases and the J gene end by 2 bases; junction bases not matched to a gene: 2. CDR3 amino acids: CSVGTGPYEQYF. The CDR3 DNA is TGCAGCGTTGGGACAGGTCCCTACGAGCAGTACTTC.

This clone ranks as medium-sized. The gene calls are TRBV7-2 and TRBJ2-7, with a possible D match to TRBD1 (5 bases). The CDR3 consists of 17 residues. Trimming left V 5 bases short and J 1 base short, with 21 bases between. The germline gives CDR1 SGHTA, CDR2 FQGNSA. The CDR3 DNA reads TGTGCCAGCAGCGCCAGGAGTGGGGCCCTACTTTCCTACGAGCAGTACTTC. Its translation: CASSARSGALLSYEQYF.

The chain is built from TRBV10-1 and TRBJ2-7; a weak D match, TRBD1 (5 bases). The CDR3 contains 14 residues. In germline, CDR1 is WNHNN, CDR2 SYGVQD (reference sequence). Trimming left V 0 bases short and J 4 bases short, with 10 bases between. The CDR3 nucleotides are TGCGCCAGCAGTGAGTCTCCCAGGGATTACGAGCAGTACTTC. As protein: CASSESPRDYEQYF.

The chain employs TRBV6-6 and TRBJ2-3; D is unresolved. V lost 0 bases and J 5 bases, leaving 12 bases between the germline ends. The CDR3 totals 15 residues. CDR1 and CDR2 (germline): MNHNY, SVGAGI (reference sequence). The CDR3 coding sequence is TGTGCCAGCAGTTACTCGATTTTCGGTCTAGATACGCAGTATTTT. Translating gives CASSYSIFGLDTQYF.

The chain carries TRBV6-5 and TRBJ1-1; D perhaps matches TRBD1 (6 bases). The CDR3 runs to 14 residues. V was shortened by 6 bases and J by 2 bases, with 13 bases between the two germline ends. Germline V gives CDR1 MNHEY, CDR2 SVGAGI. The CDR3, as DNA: TGTGCCAGCAGGCGGACAGACTATAACACTGAAGCTTTCTTT. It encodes CASRRTDYNTEAFF.